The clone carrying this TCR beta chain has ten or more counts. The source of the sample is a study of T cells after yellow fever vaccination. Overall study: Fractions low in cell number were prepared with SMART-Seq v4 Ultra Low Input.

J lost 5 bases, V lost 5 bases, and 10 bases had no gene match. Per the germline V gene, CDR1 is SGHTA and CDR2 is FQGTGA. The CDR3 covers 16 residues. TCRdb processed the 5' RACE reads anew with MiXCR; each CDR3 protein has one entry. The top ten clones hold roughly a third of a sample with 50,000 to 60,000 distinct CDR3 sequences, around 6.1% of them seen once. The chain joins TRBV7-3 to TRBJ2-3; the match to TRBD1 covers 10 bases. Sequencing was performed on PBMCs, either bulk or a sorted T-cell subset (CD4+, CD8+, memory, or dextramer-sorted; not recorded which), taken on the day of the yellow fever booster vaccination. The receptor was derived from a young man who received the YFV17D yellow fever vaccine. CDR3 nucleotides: TGTGCCAGCAGCCAATCCGGGACAGGGGTGGAAGATACGCAGTATTTT. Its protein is CASSQSGTGVEDTQYF.